Listed below are T cell receptor beta chains from one sample, sequenced in a study of post-analysis software for immune sequencing data. TCRdb redid the calling of the PCR reads with MiXCR, one entry per CDR3 protein. Here the sample spans fewer than 600,000 distinct CDR3 sequences, approximately 45% being singletons. The sequenced sample consisted of blood. These receptors originate from a girl aged 5-17 years with multiple sclerosis. Each CDR3 is given with its conserved first and last residue. The order of the fields is J gene, V gene, D gene, clone size, CDR3 DNA, CDR3 protein. D genes are given only for firm matches. Clone size, where shown, is once, few, many, or a class for clones that have expanded.

>TRBJ2-1|TRBV7-3|NA|NA
TGTGCCAGCAGCTCCTCTCGGACTGCCGGCAGGGCCCTCGATGAGCAGTTCTTC
CASSSSRTAGRALDEQFF
>TRBJ2-5|TRBV9|NA|few
TGTGCCAGCAGCGTAGTACAGGGAACACAAGAGACCCAGTACTTC
CASSVVQGTQETQYF
>TRBJ2-5|TRBV6-1|NA|NA
TGTGCCAGCAGTGATAACAGCCTGGCGCAGTACTTC
CASSDNSLAQYF
>TRBJ2-7|TRBV7-9|NA|NA
TGTGCCAGCAGCTTAGATAGGGGTTTGCAGTACTTC
CASSLDRGLQYF
>TRBJ2-1|TRBV7-6|NA|once
TGTGCCAGCAGCACACAAGAGAGGGGTTCCTACAATGAGCAGTTCTTC
CASSTQERGSYNEQFF
>TRBJ2-7|TRBV6-6|TRBD2|NA
TGTGCCAGCAGTTACTACAAGCGGGAGGGATGGAACGAGCAGTACTTC
CASSYYKREGWNEQYF
>TRBJ1-1|TRBV6-1|TRBD1|NA
TGTGCCAGCAGTGAAAGGGTAGGGGACAGGCGAAAAGCTTTCTTT
CASSERVGDRRKAFF
>TRBJ2-7|TRBV12-3/TRBV12-4|TRBD2|NA
TGTGCCAGCAGTTTAGGACTAGCGGAGGGCGAGCAGTACTTC
CASSLGLAEGEQYF
>TRBJ2-7|TRBV7-9|NA|NA
TGTGCCAGCAGCTTAGACCAGGGATTATATTACTACGAGCAGTACTTC
CASSLDQGLYYYEQYF
>TRBJ1-5|TRBV12-3/TRBV12-4|NA|few
TGTGCCAGCAGTTTGTTTGCGGAAGCAAATCAGCCCCAGCATTTT
CASSLFAEANQPQHF
>TRBJ2-1|TRBV5-1|TRBD2|NA
TGCGCCAGCAGGAGAGGGACTAGCGGGAACAATGAGCAGTTCTTC
CASRRGTSGNNEQFF
>TRBJ2-7|TRBV6-5|NA|NA
TGTGCCAGCAGCCCCGGGTTCGACGAGCAGTACTTC
CASSPGFDEQYF
>TRBJ1-5|TRBV7-9|NA|NA
TGTGCCAGCAGCGGTGGGGGTATGGACCAGCCCCAGCATTTT
CASSGGGMDQPQHF
>TRBJ1-6|TRBV7-9|NA|once
TGTGCCAGCAGCCCCAGGGAGAGCTCCTATAATTCACCCCTCCACTTT
CASSPRESSYNSPLHF
>TRBJ2-1|TRBV7-3|NA|NA
TGTGCCAGCAGCTTAGACAGCCACAATGAGCAGTTCTTC
CASSLDSHNEQFF
>TRBJ1-1|TRBV2|NA|few
TGTGCCAGCAATGTGAAAGTGAGGACTGAAGCTTTCTTT
CASNVKVRTEAFF
>TRBJ1-1|TRBV12-3/TRBV12-4|NA|NA
TGTGCCAGCAGTTTAGATAGGGGGAGATACACTGAAGCTTTCTTT
CASSLDRGRYTEAFF
>TRBJ2-5|TRBV3-1|TRBD2|NA
TGTGCCAGCAGCCAAAGACTAGCCCTTCAAGAGACCCAGTACTTC
CASSQRLALQETQYF
>TRBJ2-1|TRBV5-1|NA|NA
TGCGCCAGCAGCTCCTGGACTACGTGGGGGTCAAATGAGCAGTTCTTC
CASSSWTTWGSNEQFF
>TRBJ2-5|TRBV5-1|NA|NA
TGCGCCAGCAGAACAGGGTTGCAAGAGACCCAGTACTTC
CASRTGLQETQYF
>TRBJ2-7|TRBV6-5|TRBD2|few
TGTGCCAGCAGTTCCGGGACTAGCGCCTACGAGCAGTACTTC
CASSSGTSAYEQYF
>TRBJ2-7|TRBV28|TRBD1|many
TGTGCCAGCAGTTCACGGGACAGGGGTAGATACGAGCAGTACTTC
CASSSRDRGRYEQYF